This T cell receptor (beta chain) was profiled in a study of shared clonotypes between healthy human individuals. Study-wide context: With ages of 18 to 49, the donors were two women and a few men. CD4 naive and CD4 memory each took three plates per donor, while CD8 naive took two and CD8 memory one. Study-level findings and limits: Rarefaction exposed incomplete sorted-subset sequencing despite large depth. Four donors held around 5% of naive CD4 clonotypes in common.

The CDR3 runs 16 residues. V shed 5 bases and J 6 bases; nucleotides not matched to a gene: 13. CDR1 is LNHDA, CDR2 SQIVND, per germline (reference sequence). Profiled with immunoSEQ multiplex PCR; TCRdb holds only in-frame clones, not every one. In the table there are about 1.5 million clones, approximately 98% of which are singletons. Concerning this clone itself: Its antigen is as yet unknown.

The chain links TRBV19 to TRBJ2-1, with 7 bases lining up with TRBD1. This TCR was recovered from a man aged 30-40 years in good health. Sequenced material: naive CD4+ T cells sorted from blood. Regarding subset: CD45RA+ positively selected. CDR3: CASSLGPGQKVNEQFF. DNA for the CDR3: TGTGCCAGTAGTCTCGGACCGGGACAGAAGGTCAATGAGCAGTTCTTC.